This TCR beta chain comes out of a study of blood T cell repertoires in COVID-19 (dated by TCRdb to the early 2020s). Concerning the study at large: Samples covering the acute and convalescent phases of COVID-19 were provided by collaborators in the United States, Italy and Spain. The material from the prospective study consisted of cDNA or gDNA derived from T cells, B-cell-depleted T cells, or PBMCs. Subjects who had been exposed to COVID-19, were actively infected with it, or had recovered from it provided the deeply sampled blood TCRbeta repertoires that made up the dataset. The repertoires were released in a freely available public database intended as a resource for research on the immune response to SARS-CoV-2. The samples were drawn from the first 160 participants of the ongoing ImmuneRACE study and from about 1,200 subjects provided by 6 global collaborators. A de-identified subject ID, COVID-19 status, age in years and sex were almost always included in the sample metadata. Where HLA class I and class II types were available, the types were taken from metadata supplied by the sample provider, not from assay-based typing. Results and caveats for the whole study, not just this receptor: The quantity of clinical and demographic metadata differed by source and by participant and was supplied without curation.

TCRbeta CDR3 regions were amplified from genomic DNA using the immunoSEQ Assay, a bias-controlled multiplex PCR. Per the source publication's procedure: Within the assay, amplification of reference gene primers was used to estimate how many nucleated cells each sample contained. To quantify the absolute abundance of each unique TCRbeta CDR3 rearrangement, sequence reads were collapsed and filtered. For each sample, productive Simpson clonality was calculated as the square root of Simpson's diversity index over productive rearrangements. Held by TCRdb, this immuneACCESS table contains in-frame sequences only and omits some clones. Under half of the omission traces to an unresolved V gene where checked; the cause of the rest is unknown. D and trimming were read from the DNA, whereas the V and J calls and clone size are those reported in that table. The sample has roughly 150,000 clones on record, about four fifths of them singletons. The leading ten clones occupy approximately 14% of the sample.

A remark on this clone: Its target antigen remains unknown. Base quality data are lacking; no much larger clone is found one base away.

Whole blood was collected in K2EDTA tubes by collaborating institutions according to the institutions' own protocols. Collaborator samples were shipped for TCRbeta analysis as frozen whole blood, isolated PBMCs, or DNA extracted from either sample type. Counted from cysteine to phenylalanine, this CDR3 has 15 amino acids. Just the 45-base CDR3 DNA is kept, in frame starting at base 1. CDR1 and CDR2 are read off the germline V gene as MDHEN and SYDVKM. Trimming costs V 7 bases and J 0 bases, and their ends lie 13 bases apart. The chain employs TRBV28 and TRBJ2-1; D gene: possibly TRBD2, on 6 matching bases. The receptor comes from a woman over 75 with acute or convalescent COVID-19. The sequenced material came from peripheral blood. The CDR3 loop reads CASNTGGNSYNEQFF. The DNA sequence is as follows: TGTGCCAGCAACACCGGGGGAAACTCCTACAATGAGCAGTTCTTC.